This TCR beta chain was captured by sequencing in a study of identifying expanded T cells in peripheral blood. Study results and caveats: Across healthy donors, higher total template counts meant significantly greater approximately 2-week count variance.

This clone was counted a few times. Its antigen is not known. Healthy donors had no documented immune events, such as infections, while sampled. The table came from immunoSEQ multiplex PCR; TCRdb's copy has only in-frame clones and leaves some out. The sample gives 95,000 to 100,000 clones, roughly nine tenths of which show up once; roughly a sixth is in the top ten. The CDR3 loop spans 14 amino acids. Germline V lookup: CDR1 MNHNY, CDR2 SVGAGI (reference sequence). With V trimmed by 5 bases and J by 1 base, 3 bases remained unmatched. The TCR comes from a person aged 18 to 75 in good health. This chain joins TRBV6-6 and TRBJ1-1, with 8 nucleotides matching TRBD1. Sequencing used blood. CDR3 sequence reads: CASSRQGRNTEAFF. For the CDR3, the DNA is TGTGCCAGCAGTCGACAGGGGCGGAACACTGAAGCTTTCTTT.